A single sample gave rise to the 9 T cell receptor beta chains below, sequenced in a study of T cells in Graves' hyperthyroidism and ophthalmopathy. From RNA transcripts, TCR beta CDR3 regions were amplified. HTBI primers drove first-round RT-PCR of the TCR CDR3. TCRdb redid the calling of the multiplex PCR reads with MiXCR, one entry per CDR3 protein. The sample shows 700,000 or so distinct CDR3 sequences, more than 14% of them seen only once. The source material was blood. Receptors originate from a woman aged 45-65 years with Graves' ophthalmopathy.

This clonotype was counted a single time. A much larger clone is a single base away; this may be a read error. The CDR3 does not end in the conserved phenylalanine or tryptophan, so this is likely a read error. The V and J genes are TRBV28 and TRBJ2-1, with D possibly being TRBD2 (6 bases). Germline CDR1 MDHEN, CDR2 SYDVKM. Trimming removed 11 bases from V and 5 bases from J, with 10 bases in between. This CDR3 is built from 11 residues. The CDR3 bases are TGTGCCCCTGAGCGGGACAATGAGCAGTTCTCC. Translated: CAPERDNEQFS.

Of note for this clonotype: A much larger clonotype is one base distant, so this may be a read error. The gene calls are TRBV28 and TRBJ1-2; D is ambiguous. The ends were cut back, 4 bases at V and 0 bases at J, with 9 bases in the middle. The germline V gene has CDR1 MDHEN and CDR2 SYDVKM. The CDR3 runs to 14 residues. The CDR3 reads CASSSLGANYGYTF. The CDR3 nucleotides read TGTGCCAGCAGTTCTCTCGGAGCTAACTATGGCTACACCTTC.

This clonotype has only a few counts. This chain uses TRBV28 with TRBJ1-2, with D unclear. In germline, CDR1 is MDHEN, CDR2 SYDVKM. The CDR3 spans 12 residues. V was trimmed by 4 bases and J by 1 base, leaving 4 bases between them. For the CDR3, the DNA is TGTGCCAGCAGTTACCTTAACTATGGCTACACCTTC. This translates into CASSYLNYGYTF.

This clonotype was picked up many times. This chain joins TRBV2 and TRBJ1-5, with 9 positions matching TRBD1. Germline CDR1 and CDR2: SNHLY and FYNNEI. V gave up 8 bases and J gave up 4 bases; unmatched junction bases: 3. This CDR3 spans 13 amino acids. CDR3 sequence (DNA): TGTGCCAGCCAAGGACAGGGGAATCAGCCCCAGCATTTT. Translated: CASQGQGNQPQHF.

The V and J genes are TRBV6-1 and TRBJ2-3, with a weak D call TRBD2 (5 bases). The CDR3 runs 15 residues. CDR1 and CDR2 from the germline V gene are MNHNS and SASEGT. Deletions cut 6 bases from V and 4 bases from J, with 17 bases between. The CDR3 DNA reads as TGTGCCAGCAGCACGGACTGGAATCGGGCAGATACGCAGTATTTT. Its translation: CASSTDWNRADTQYF.

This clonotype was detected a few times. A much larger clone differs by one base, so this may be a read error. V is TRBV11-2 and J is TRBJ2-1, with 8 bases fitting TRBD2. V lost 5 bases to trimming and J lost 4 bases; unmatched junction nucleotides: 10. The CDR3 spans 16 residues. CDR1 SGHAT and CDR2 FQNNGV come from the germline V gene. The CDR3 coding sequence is TGTGCCAGCAGCCCCTCGAGCGGGGGTTGGTACAATGAGCAGTTCTTC. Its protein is CASSPSSGGWYNEQFF.

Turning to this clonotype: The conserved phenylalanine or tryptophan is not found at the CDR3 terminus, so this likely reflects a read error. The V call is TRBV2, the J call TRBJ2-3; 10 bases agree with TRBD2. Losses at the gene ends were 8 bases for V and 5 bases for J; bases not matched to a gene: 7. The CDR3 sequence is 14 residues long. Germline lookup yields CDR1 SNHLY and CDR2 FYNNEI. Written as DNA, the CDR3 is TGTGCCAGCGGCACCGGACTAGCGGTAGATACGCAGTATTCT. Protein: CASGTGLAVDTQYS.

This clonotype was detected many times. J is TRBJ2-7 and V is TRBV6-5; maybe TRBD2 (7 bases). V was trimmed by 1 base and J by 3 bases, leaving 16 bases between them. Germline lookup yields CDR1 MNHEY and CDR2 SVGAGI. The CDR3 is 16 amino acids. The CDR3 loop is CASSYWNGGLIYEQYF. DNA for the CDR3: TGTGCCAGCAGTTACTGGAACGGGGGGCTTATCTACGAGCAGTACTTC.

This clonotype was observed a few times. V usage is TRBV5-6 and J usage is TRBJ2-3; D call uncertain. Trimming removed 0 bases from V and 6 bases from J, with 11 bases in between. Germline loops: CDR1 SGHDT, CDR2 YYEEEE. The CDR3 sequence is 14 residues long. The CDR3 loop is CASSLANIRDTQYF. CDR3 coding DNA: TGTGCCAGCAGCTTGGCCAATATCCGGGATACGCAGTATTTT.